The source of this T cell receptor delta chain is a study of γδ T cells in repeated Plasmodium falciparum infection. This clone is labeled medium-sized (0.01 to 0.1%). Distinct nucleotide sequences in the sample also encode this CDR3. This CDR3 is built from 22 residues. Germline CDR1 reads TSWWSYY; CDR2 reads QGS. V lost 3 bases and J lost 3; bases outside the gene matches: 27. Vgamma9/Vdelta2+ and Vdelta2-negative gammadelta T cells were flow-sorted from PBMC for bulk sequencing. TCRdb repeated clone calling on the multiplex PCR reads with CATT. The sample carries around 57,000 delta-chain clones, around 1.7% recorded once.

Sequences were obtained from gamma-delta T cells from blood. The chain has TRDV1 and TRDJ1, with 8 positions matching TRDD3. The clonotype was recovered from a pool of human donors (malaria-infected and uninfected, not separated). CDR3 DNA sequence: TGTGCTCTTGGGGAGCCCAATACAGCTCGGATACTGGGGGTCCTCCTGCCCGATAAACTCATCTTT. Amino acid sequence: CALGEPNTARILGVLLPDKLIF.